This entry lists 5 T cell receptor beta chains sequenced from one sample in a study of post-analysis software for immune sequencing data. Regarding the study as a whole: About 5 TRBV segments appeared more often in patients than in controls, and TRBV5-6, TRBV5-1 and TRBV20-1 were among these.

Antigen specificity for these receptors is unknown. TCR beta cDNA libraries included unique molecular identifiers. TCRdb processed the PCR reads anew with MiXCR; each CDR3 protein has one entry. The sample includes over 250,000 distinct CDR3 sequences, 30% to 45% seen only once; the top ten take more than 4%. The sample taken for sequencing was blood. These receptors originate from a girl aged 10-17 years with multiple sclerosis.

Of note for this clonotype: This may stem from a read error, because a much larger clone lies one nucleotide away. The rearrangement uses TRBV24-1 and TRBJ2-3; D perhaps matches TRBD1 (5 bases). The CDR3 runs to 12 residues. Germline CDR1 reads KGHDR; CDR2 reads SFDVKD. The CDR3 coding sequence is TGTGCCTCCAGTGATTTGACAGTTACGCAGTATTTT. Protein: CASSDLTVTQYF.

This sequence joins TRBV2 and TRBJ2-1, with TRBD2 matching over 7 bases. Germline CDR1 SNHLY, CDR2 FYNNEI. The CDR3 is 14 residues long. V shed 8 bases and J 6 bases; nucleotides not matched to a gene: 10. DNA for the CDR3: TGTGCCAGCCGGGCATTGACTAGCTCCAATGAGCAGTTCTTC. Amino acid sequence: CASRALTSSNEQFF.

There are many counts of this clonotype. CDR3 loop: CASSLMPGDEETQYF. For the CDR3, the DNA is TGCGCCAGCAGCTTAATGCCAGGGGACGAGGAGACCCAGTACTTC. The rearrangement links TRBV5-1 to TRBJ2-5, with D tentatively TRBD1 (6 bases). Trimming took 2 bases from V and 5 from J, leaving 16 bases between them. Looked up from germline, CDR1 is SGHRS and CDR2 is YFSETQ. The CDR3 spans 15 residues.

This clonotype was seen repeatedly, ten times or more. The chain has TRBV27 and TRBJ1-2; 8 bases match TRBD1. This CDR3 has 15 amino acids. CDR1 and CDR2 (germline): MNHEY, SMNVEV (reference sequence). The ends lost 4 bases at V and 4 bases at J; junction bases unmatched: 8. CDR3 amino acids: CASSSLGQGRYGYTF. The DNA for the CDR3 is TGTGCCAGCAGTTCCCTCGGACAGGGCCGCTATGGCTACACCTTC.

Concerning this clonotype: Given a much more abundant clone one base away, this may be a read error. The chain combines TRBV12-3 or TRBV12-4 with TRBJ2-3; a possible D gene is TRBD2 (6 bases). This CDR3 has 14 residues. V was pared by 4 bases and J by 1 base, with 9 bases between. CDR3 sequence reads: CASSWREGTDTQYF. The DNA for the CDR3 is TGTGCCAGCAGTTGGCGGGAAGGCACAGATACGCAGTATTTT.